The 25 T cell receptor beta chains given below trace back to one sample, sequenced in a study of molecular identifiers for immune sequencing clone quantification. TCRdb used MiXCR to reprocess the PCR reads, holding one entry per CDR3 protein. The sample has 10,000 or so distinct CDR3 sequences, 18% seen once. Sequencing was performed on naive CD8+ T cells from blood, with Jurkat cell RNA spiked in. Subset given: FACS-sorted CD8+CD4-CCR7+CD45RA+ naive T cells. The receptors derive from a human donor in good health. Some libraries in this study had Jurkat cell RNA spiked in.

With respect to this clonotype: This may be a read error: a much more frequent sequence differs by one nucleotide. CDR3 protein: CASRSDGYERYF. In DNA, the CDR3 is TGTGCCAGCAGGAGTGACGGATACGAGCGGTACTTC. The V call is TRBV5-4, the J call TRBJ2-7; unclear D gene. This CDR3 contains 12 residues. Germline lookup yields CDR1 SGHNT and CDR2 YYREEE (reference sequence).

By its share, this clonotype is medium-sized. V usage is TRBV3-1 and J usage is TRBJ2-7, with unresolved D. Trimming removed 4 bases from V and 0 bases from J, with 7 bases in between. The CDR3 has 13 residues. Germline CDR1 is LGHDT and CDR2 is YNNKEL (reference sequence). CDR3: CASSLDPSYEQYF. CDR3 bases: TGTGCCAGCAGCCTGGACCCCTCCTACGAGCAGTACTTC.

This clonotype is deemed medium-sized. This rearrangement joins TRBV5-5 to TRBJ2-5, with D unclear. The CDR3 runs to 15 residues. Trimming stripped 0 bases from V and 0 bases from J, with 9 bases between. Germline-derived CDR1 and CDR2 are SGHKS and YYEKEE (reference sequence). This chain's CDR3 is CASSLAGRYQETQYF. As DNA, the CDR3 is TGTGCCAGCAGCTTGGCCGGCAGGTACCAAGAGACCCAGTACTTC.

By share of the sample, this clonotype is medium-sized (0.01 to 0.1%). The chain recombines TRBV7-9 with TRBJ2-7; D might be TRBD1 or TRBD2, each matching 5 bases. V was cut by 4 bases and J by 9 bases, with 16 bases left in between. This CDR3 region has 13 residues. The germline V gene has CDR1 SEHNR and CDR2 FQNEAQ (reference sequence). CDR3 protein: CASSSGPSGRQYF. CDR3 in DNA: TGTGCCAGCAGCTCCGGACCATCGGGACGGCAGTACTTC.

Relative to its sample, this clonotype is medium-sized. The chain employs TRBV28 and TRBJ1-5, with D possibly matching TRBD1 (5 bases). Trimming removed 5 bases at V and 6 bases at J, with 20 bases between. The CDR3 consists of 16 residues. Germline V gives CDR1 MDHEN, CDR2 SYDVKM. CDR3 DNA sequence: TGTGCCAGCAGTCCCTCCTCGCAGGGAGGGGTTCAGCCCCAGCATTTT. This translates into CASSPSSQGGVQPQHF.

J is TRBJ2-1 and V is TRBV29-1, with 10 bases aligning to TRBD2. The CDR3 spans 15 residues. Germline trimming cut 5 bases from V and 8 bases from J; bases unmatched to any gene: 12. Germline values: CDR1 SQVTM, CDR2 ANQGSEA. CDR3 sequence: CSVLPLAGAGDEQFF. In DNA form, the CDR3 reads TGCAGCGTTCTCCCTCTAGCGGGAGCGGGGGATGAGCAGTTCTTC.

This clonotype was detected many times. J is TRBJ1-2 and V is TRBV20-1; 8 nucleotides agree with TRBD1. CDR3 size: 13 residues. Germline CDR1 DFQATT, CDR2 SNEGSKA (reference sequence). CDR3 sequence: CSAPVTGVVGYTF. The CDR3 bases are TGCAGCGCCCCAGTGACAGGGGTTGTTGGCTACACCTTC.

This clonotype is medium-sized. This chain uses TRBV27 with TRBJ2-1, with a possible D match to TRBD2 (6 bases). Germline CDR1 reads MNHEY; CDR2 reads SMNVEV (reference sequence). The CDR3 covers 14 residues. V lost 5 bases to trimming and J lost 6 bases, with 14 bases between them. CDR3 region: CASSRGLGGNEQFF. CDR3 sequence (DNA): TGTGCCAGCAGTCGGGGACTCGGCGGCAATGAGCAGTTCTTC.

Concerning this clonotype: Germline is not matched at one junction end, which may reflect a read error. The CDR3 coding sequence is TGTGCCAGCAGCTGGGGACTCTACGTTCCCAACACCGGGGAGCAGTTTTTT. Translating gives CASSWGLYVPNTGEQFF. The J gene is TRBJ2-2, the V gene TRBV7-9, with D perhaps matching TRBD2 (6 bases). The germline CDR1 and CDR2 sequences are SEHNR and FQNEAQ (reference sequence). There are 17 residues in the CDR3.

Judged by abundance, this clonotype is medium-sized (0.01 to 0.1%). The chain combines TRBV3-1 with TRBJ2-3, with TRBD2 matching 12 bases. Germline values: CDR1 LGHDT, CDR2 YNNKEL (reference sequence). This CDR3 region has 18 residues. The V and J ends lost 3 bases and 2 bases, in that order; junction bases with no gene match: 9. The CDR3 reads CASSHTGTSGFFTDTQYF. CDR3 nucleotides: TGTGCCAGCAGCCATACGGGGACTAGCGGGTTTTTCACAGATACGCAGTATTTT.

The rearrangement joins TRBV4-2 to TRBJ1-1, with unresolved D. Germline V gene lookup returns CDR1 LGHNA and CDR2 YNFKEQ. The V end was cut by 0 bases, the J end by 8 bases, with 19 bases between. This CDR3 has 16 amino acids. The CDR3 here is CASSQENSLGLREAFF. The CDR3 DNA sequence: TGTGCCAGCAGCCAAGAAAACAGCCTTGGTCTCCGGGAAGCTTTCTTT.

There are a few counts of this clonotype. Being one base from a much bigger clone, this may be a read error. The rearrangement uses TRBV28 and TRBJ1-1, with D perhaps TRBD1 (6 bases). V was shortened by 4 bases and J by 5 bases, with 20 bases between the two germline ends. CDR3 size: 16 residues. Per germline, CDR1 MDHEN and CDR2 SYDVKM. The CDR3 DNA is TGTGCCAGCAGTTCCCCCAAGGACAGAGAAACAACTGAAGCTTTCTTT. Protein sequence: CASSSPKDRETTEAFF.

This clonotype has only a few counts. The genes are TRBV7-6 and TRBJ1-1; no reliable D call. CDR1 and CDR2 (germline): SGHVS, FNYEAQ. This CDR3 is 13 amino acids long. Between the trimmed V and J ends, which lost 5 bases and 0 bases, there was a span of 7 bases. CDR3 DNA: TGTGCCAGCAGCGCCGGCTTGAACACTGAAGCTTTCTTT. Translated, it gives CASSAGLNTEAFF. Full variable domain (outside the CDR3, taken from reference TRBV7-6 and TRBJ1-1): GAGVSQSPRYKVTKRGQDVALRCDPISGHVSLYWYRQALGQGPEFLTYFNYEAQQDKSGLPNDRFSAERPEGSISTLTIQRTEQRDSAMYRCASSAGLNTEAFFGQGTRLTVV.

This clonotype appeared many times. The chain combines TRBV7-2 with TRBJ2-7, with D perhaps matching TRBD1 (6 bases). Germline V lookup: CDR1 SGHTA, CDR2 FQGNSA. Trimming removed 6 bases at V and 3 bases at J, with 12 bases between. The CDR3 consists of 13 residues. In DNA, the CDR3 is TGTGCCAGCAGTTACCAACAGGGCTACGAGCAGTACTTC. Protein sequence: CASSYQQGYEQYF. The variable domain in full, completed from reference TRBV7-2 and TRBJ2-7, reads GAGVSQSPSNKVTEKGKDVELRCDPISGHTALYWYRQSLGQGLEFLIYFQGNSAPDKSGLPSDRFSAERTGGSVSTLTIQRTQQEDSAVYLCASSYQQGYEQYFGPGTRLTVT.

This clonotype was seen at least ten times. The rearrangement joins TRBV12-5 to TRBJ1-2; no clear D. The germline CDR1 and CDR2 sequences are LGHNT and FRNRAP. The CDR3 loop spans 16 amino acids. Trimming left V 5 bases short and J 0 bases short, with 16 bases between. CDR3 coding DNA: TGTGCTAGTGGTATCACGACGGAGACCCCTAACTATGGCTACACCTTC. Amino acid sequence: CASGITTETPNYGYTF.

This clonotype is deemed medium-sized. The chain couples TRBV7-2 to TRBJ1-3, with D unresolved. Looked up from germline, CDR1 is SGHTA and CDR2 is FQGNSA. The germline V and J ends were trimmed by 1 base and 11 bases, with 15 bases remaining between them. This CDR3 region has 14 residues. The CDR3 loop reads CASSLEASLGPIYF. The CDR3 nucleotides read TGTGCCAGCAGCTTAGAAGCCTCTCTGGGCCCCATATATTTT.

This clonotype turned up a few times. The chain uses TRBV6-2 or TRBV6-3 and TRBJ2-7; D gene ambiguous. The CDR3 is 12 amino acids. V was shortened by 6 bases and J by 5 bases, with 11 bases between the two germline ends. Per germline, CDR1 MNHEY and CDR2 SVGEGT. The CDR3 loop is CASSQTPHEQYF. The CDR3 nucleotides read TGTGCCAGCAGCCAAACACCTCACGAGCAGTACTTC.

This chain connects TRBV6-2 or TRBV6-3 to TRBJ2-1, with 13 positions matching TRBD2. CDR3 size: 14 residues. Per germline, CDR1 MNHEY and CDR2 SVGEGT. Losses at the gene ends were 2 bases for V and 11 bases for J; bases not matched to a gene: 3. The CDR3 bases are TGTGCCAGCAGTTACCAGGGACTAGCGGGGCAGCAGTTCTTC. Its protein product is CASSYQGLAGQQFF.

By sample share, this clonotype is medium-sized. This chain links TRBV19 with TRBJ2-1, with D hard to call. Germline-derived CDR1 and CDR2 are LNHDA and SQIVND (reference sequence). With 5 bases removed from V and 10 bases from J, the gap between germline ends came to 12 bases. The length of the CDR3 is 12 residues. The CDR3 DNA reads TGTGCCAGTAGTCCCCGTATCGGGGAGCAGTTCTTC. It yields the protein CASSPRIGEQFF.

This chain joins TRBV23-1 and TRBJ2-1; D unclear. TRBV23-1 is noted as an ORF with a role that remains uncertain. The ends were cut back, 5 bases at V and 4 bases at J, with 12 bases in the middle. The CDR3 is 14 amino acids. CDR3 sequence reads: CASSSGDNYNEQFF. The DNA for the CDR3 is TGCGCCAGCAGTTCTGGAGACAATTACAATGAGCAGTTCTTC.

With respect to this clonotype: A much larger clone lies one base from this, so it may be a read error. The chain employs TRBV7-9 and TRBJ2-1; D gene unclear. The germline gives CDR1 SEHNR, CDR2 FQNEAQ (reference sequence). This CDR3 has 10 residues. V dropped 8 bases and J dropped 7 bases, with 6 bases sitting between them. CDR3 sequence (DNA): TGTGCCAGCGAACGAAATGAGCAGTTCTTC. The encoded protein is CASERNEQFF.

As for this clonotype: No DNA is shown, since the ends of the CDR3 on it are uncertain; the CDR3 is the one TCRdb lists. The CDR3 reads CASSLLVAGGAGTDTRYF. V is TRBV7-6 and J is TRBJ2-3; TRBD1 is the table's D call and was not checked against the DNA. CDR1 and CDR2 (germline): SGHVS, FNYEAQ. Including both end residues, the CDR3 is 18 amino acids long.

In the case of this clonotype: A much larger clonotype is one base distant, so this may be a read error. This rearrangement joins TRBV18 to TRBJ2-7; the D gene is possibly TRBD1 (5 bases). The CDR3 has 13 residues. Germline lookup yields CDR1 KGHSH and CDR2 LQKENI. V was pared by 8 bases and J by 3 bases, with 14 bases between. The CDR3 coding sequence is TGTGCCAGCCCCTTAGACAGCTACTACGAGCAGTACTTC. Translation gives CASPLDSYYEQYF.

This clonotype appeared many times. V gene TRBV5-4 combines with J gene TRBJ1-1; unclear D gene. V lost 3 bases to trimming and J lost 6 bases, with 18 bases between them. The V gene's germline CDR1 is SGHNT and CDR2 YYREEE (reference sequence). The CDR3 covers 15 residues. DNA for the CDR3: TGTGCCAGCAGCTCCATCGAATTGGACCCATCTGAAGCTTTCTTT. It yields the protein CASSSIELDPSEAFF.

The chain combines TRBV20-1 with TRBJ2-1, with D maybe TRBD2 (6 bases). V lost 0 bases and J lost 5, with 17 bases in between. CDR1 and CDR2 (germline): DFQATT, SNEGSKA (reference sequence). The CDR3 spans 16 residues. The CDR3 DNA reads as TGCAGTGCTAGAGATCGGGCTAGCGTAATAGACAATGAGCAGTTCTTC. This translates into CSARDRASVIDNEQFF.